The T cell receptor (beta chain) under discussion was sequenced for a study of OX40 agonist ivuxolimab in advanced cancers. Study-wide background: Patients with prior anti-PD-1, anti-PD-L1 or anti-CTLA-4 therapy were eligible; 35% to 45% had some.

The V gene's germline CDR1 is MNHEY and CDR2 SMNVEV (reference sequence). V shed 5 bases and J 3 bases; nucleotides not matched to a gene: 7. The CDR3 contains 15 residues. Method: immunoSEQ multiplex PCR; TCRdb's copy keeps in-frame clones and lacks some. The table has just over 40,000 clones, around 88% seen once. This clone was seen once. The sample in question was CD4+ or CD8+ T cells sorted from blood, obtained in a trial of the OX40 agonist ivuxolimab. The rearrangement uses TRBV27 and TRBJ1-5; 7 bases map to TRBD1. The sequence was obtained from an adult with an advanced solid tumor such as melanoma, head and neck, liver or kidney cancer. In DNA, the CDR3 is TGTGCCAGCAGTCCAAGGGGACAGTACAATCAGCCCCAGCATTTT. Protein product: CASSPRGQYNQPQHF.